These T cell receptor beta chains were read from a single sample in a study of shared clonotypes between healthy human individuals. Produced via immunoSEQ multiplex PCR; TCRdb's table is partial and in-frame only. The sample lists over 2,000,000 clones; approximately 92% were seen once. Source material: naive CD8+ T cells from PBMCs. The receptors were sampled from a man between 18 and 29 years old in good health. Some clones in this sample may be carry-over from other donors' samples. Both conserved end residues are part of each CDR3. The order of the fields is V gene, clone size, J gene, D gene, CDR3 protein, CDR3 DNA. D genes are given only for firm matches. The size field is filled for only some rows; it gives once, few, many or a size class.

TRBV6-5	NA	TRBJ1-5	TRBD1	CASRNLQGANQPQHF	TGTGCCAGCAGGAACTTACAGGGGGCTAATCAGCCCCAGCATTTT
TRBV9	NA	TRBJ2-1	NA	CASSARPYAPHEQFF	TGTGCCAGCAGCGCCCGCCCATACGCTCCGCATGAGCAGTTCTTC
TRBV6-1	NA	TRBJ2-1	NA	CASIGAFSYNEQFF	TGTGCCAGCATAGGTGCCTTCTCCTACAATGAGCAGTTCTTC
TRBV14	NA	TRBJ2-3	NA	CASSQGGAGTDTQYF	TGTGCCAGCAGCCAAGGTGGCGCAGGCACAGATACGCAGTATTTT
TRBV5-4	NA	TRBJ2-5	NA	CASSLSPAETQYF	TGTGCCAGCAGCTTGTCCCCGGCGGAGACCCAGTACTTC
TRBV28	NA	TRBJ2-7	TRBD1	CASSLVGTGGEQYF	TGTGCCAGCAGTTTGGTCGGGACAGGGGGGGAGCAGTACTTC
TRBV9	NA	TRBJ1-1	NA	CASSPQGANTEAFF	TGTGCCAGCAGCCCCCAAGGTGCGAACACTGAAGCTTTCTTT
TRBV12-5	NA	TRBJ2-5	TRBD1	CASGLALPTGKGETQYF	TGTGCTAGTGGTTTGGCACTTCCGACAGGGAAGGGAGAGACCCAGTACTTC
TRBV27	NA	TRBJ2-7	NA	CASSLSPRHSSYEQYF	TGTGCCAGCAGTTTATCGCCTAGACACAGCTCCTACGAGCAGTACTTC
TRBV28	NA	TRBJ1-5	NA	CASRVWGSSNQPQHF	TGTGCCAGCAGGGTTTGGGGTTCTAGCAATCAGCCCCAGCATTTT
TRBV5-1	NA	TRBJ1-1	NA	CASSLVGGSEAFF	TGCGCCAGCAGCTTGGTCGGGGGCTCTGAAGCTTTCTTT
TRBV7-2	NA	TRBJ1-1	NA	CASSLMPLEALMNTEAFF	TGTGCCAGCAGCTTAATGCCTCTTGAGGCCCTAATGAACACTGAAGCTTTCTTT
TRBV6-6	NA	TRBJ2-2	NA	CASSSEVTGELFF	TGTGCCAGCAGTTCCGAAGTTACCGGGGAGCTGTTTTTT
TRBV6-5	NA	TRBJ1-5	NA	CASSIGLGNQPQHF	TGTGCCAGCAGTATCGGGCTAGGCAATCAGCCCCAGCATTTT
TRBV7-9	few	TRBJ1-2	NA	CASSLNYGYTF	TGTGCCAGCAGCCTCAACTATGGCTACACCTTC
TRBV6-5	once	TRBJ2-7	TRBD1	CASSYIGTGAYEQYF	TGTGCCAGCAGTTACATCGGGACAGGGGCCTACGAGCAGTACTTC
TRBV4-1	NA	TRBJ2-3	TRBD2	CASSQGTSGRSDTQYF	TGCGCCAGCAGCCAAGGGACTAGCGGGAGATCTGATACGCAGTATTTT
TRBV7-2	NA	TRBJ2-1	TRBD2	CASSLRTSGNEQFF	TGTGCCAGCAGCCTCCGGACTAGCGGCAATGAGCAGTTCTTC
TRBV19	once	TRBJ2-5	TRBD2	CASSNPAGAETQYF	TGTGCCAGTAGTAATCCAGCGGGAGCAGAGACCCAGTACTTC
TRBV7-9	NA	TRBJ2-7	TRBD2	CASSSGLAEAYEQYF	TGTGCCAGCAGCTCCGGACTAGCGGAGGCCTACGAGCAGTACTTC
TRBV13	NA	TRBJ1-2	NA	CASSLAPRQEAFYTF	TGTGCCAGCAGCCTAGCCCCTCGACAAGAGGCCTTCTACACCTTC
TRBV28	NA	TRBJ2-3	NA	CASSLRGITDTQYF	TGTGCCAGCAGTTTAAGGGGAATCACAGATACGCAGTATTTT
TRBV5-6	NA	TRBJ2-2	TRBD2	CASSLGLAGLSGELFF	TGTGCCAGCAGCTTGGGCCTAGCGGGTTTGTCCGGGGAGCTGTTTTTT
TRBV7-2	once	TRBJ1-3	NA	CASSLVGSGNTIYF	TGTGCCAGCAGCTTAGTTGGCAGCGGAAACACCATATATTTT
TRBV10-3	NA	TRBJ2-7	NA	CAISVPDQGTYEQYF	TGTGCCATCAGCGTACCCGACCAGGGTACCTACGAGCAGTACTTC
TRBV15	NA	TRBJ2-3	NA	CATSPGTDTQYF	TGTGCCACCAGCCCGGGGACAGATACGCAGTATTTT
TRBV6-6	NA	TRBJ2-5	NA	CASSFLWETQYF	TGTGCCAGCAGTTTCCTGTGGGAGACCCAGTACTTC
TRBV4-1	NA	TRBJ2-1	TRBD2	CASSPVTSGSSFEQFF	TGCGCCAGCAGCCCAGTAACTAGCGGGAGTTCTTTTGAGCAGTTCTTC
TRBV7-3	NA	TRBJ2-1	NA	CASSLSRSPYNEQFF	TGTGCCAGCAGCTTAAGCCGGTCCCCCTACAATGAGCAGTTCTTC
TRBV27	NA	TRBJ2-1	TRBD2	CASSPLLAGAYNEQFF	TGTGCCAGCAGTCCATTACTAGCGGGAGCCTACAATGAGCAGTTCTTC
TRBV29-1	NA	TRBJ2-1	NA	CSVERTDYYNEQFF	TGCAGCGTTGAAAGGACGGACTACTACAATGAGCAGTTCTTC
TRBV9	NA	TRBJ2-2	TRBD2	CASSDTLAASPATGELFF	TGTGCCAGCAGCGACACTCTAGCGGCCTCCCCCGCCACCGGGGAGCTGTTTTTT
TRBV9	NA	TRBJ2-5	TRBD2	CASSVTSGIQETQYF	TGTGCCAGCAGCGTGACTAGCGGGATCCAAGAGACCCAGTACTTC
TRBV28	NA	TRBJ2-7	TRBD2	CASSLTPSGRAHEQYF	TGTGCCAGCAGTCTTACCCCTAGCGGGAGGGCCCACGAGCAGTACTTC
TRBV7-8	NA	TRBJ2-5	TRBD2	CASSPPTSGPNQETQYF	TGTGCCAGCAGCCCACCGACTAGCGGGCCTAATCAAGAGACCCAGTACTTC
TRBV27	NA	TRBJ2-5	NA	CASSLSRTTGMGEQETQYF	TGTGCCAGCAGTTTAAGCCGGACCACGGGGATGGGGGAGCAAGAGACCCAGTACTTC
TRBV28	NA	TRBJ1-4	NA	CASSSDWNEKLFF	TGTGCCAGCAGTTCCGACTGGAACGAAAAACTGTTTTTT
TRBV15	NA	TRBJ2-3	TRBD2	CATSGERWTSGRAPDTQYF	TGTGCCACCAGCGGCGAACGATGGACTAGCGGGAGGGCCCCAGATACGCAGTATTTT
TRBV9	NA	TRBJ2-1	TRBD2	CASSPLAGGVGNEQFF	TGTGCCAGCAGCCCCCTAGCGGGAGGTGTGGGCAATGAGCAGTTCTTC
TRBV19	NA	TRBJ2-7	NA	CASSIAPTYEQYF	TGTGCCAGTAGTATCGCACCGACCTACGAGCAGTACTTC
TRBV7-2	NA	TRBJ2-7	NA	CASSLDQSYEQYF	TGTGCCAGCAGCTTAGATCAGAGCTACGAGCAGTACTTC
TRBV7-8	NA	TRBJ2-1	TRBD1	CASSRDRGYNEQFF	TGTGCCAGCAGCCGGGACAGGGGGTACAATGAGCAGTTCTTC
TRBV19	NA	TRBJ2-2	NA	CASTGDTGELFF	TGTGCCAGTACAGGGGACACCGGGGAGCTGTTTTTT
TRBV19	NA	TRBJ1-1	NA	CASSMGSDEAFF	TGTGCCAGTAGTATGGGATCGGATGAAGCTTTCTTT
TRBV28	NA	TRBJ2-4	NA	CASSAPGEEAKNIQYF	TGTGCCAGCAGTGCACCGGGAGAGGAAGCCAAAAACATTCAGTACTTC
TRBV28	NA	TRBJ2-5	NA	CASSFGFTGEQETQYF	TGTGCCAGCAGTTTTGGGTTTACAGGAGAGCAAGAGACCCAGTACTTC
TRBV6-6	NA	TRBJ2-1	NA	CASSYGAEIPNEQFF	TGTGCCAGCAGTTACGGGGCGGAAATCCCCAATGAGCAGTTCTTC
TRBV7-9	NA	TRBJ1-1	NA	CASGRGTEAFF	TGTGCCAGCGGGAGGGGGACTGAAGCTTTCTTT
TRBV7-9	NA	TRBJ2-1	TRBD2	CATDLTGTSIHNEQFF	TGTGCCACTGACCTAACCGGGACTAGTATCCACAATGAGCAGTTCTTC
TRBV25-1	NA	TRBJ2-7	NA	CASSGLEISYEQYF	TGTGCCAGCAGTGGATTGGAGATCTCCTACGAGCAGTACTTC
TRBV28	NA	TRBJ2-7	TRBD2	CASRVAGAVYEQYF	TGTGCCAGCAGGGTAGCGGGAGCAGTCTACGAGCAGTACTTC
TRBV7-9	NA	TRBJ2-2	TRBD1	CASSHRLGQDNTGELFF	TGTGCCAGCAGCCATCGCCTGGGACAGGATAACACCGGGGAGCTGTTTTTT
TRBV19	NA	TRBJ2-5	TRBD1	CASTFGQGSGETQYF	TGTGCCAGTACCTTCGGACAGGGGTCGGGGGAGACCCAGTACTTC
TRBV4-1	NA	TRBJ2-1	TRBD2	CASSQDRSGRNEQFF	TGCGCCAGCAGCCAAGATCGTAGCGGGAGGAATGAGCAGTTCTTC